Each of the 6 T cell receptor beta chains below was sequenced from the same sample in a study of brain T cells in children with intractable seizures. Here immunoSEQ multiplex PCR was the method, and the copy in TCRdb shows in-frame clones only, minus some. The sample lists about 64,000 clones, around 96% seen once, with approximately 0.38% in the top ten. The sample was peripheral blood, taken at surgery. Every receptor here comes from a boy in the first two years of life with focal cortical dysplasia and intractable seizures.

This clone has more than one count but fewer than ten. V gene TRBV29-1 combines with J gene TRBJ2-7, with TRBD1 identical over 7 bases. This CDR3 comprises 13 residues. The germline V gene encodes CDR1 SQVTM and CDR2 ANQGSEA. The trim removed 5 bases at V and 5 bases at J, leaving 9 bases unmatched. The CDR3 sequence is CSVRSGTVHEQYF. The CDR3 DNA follows: TGCAGCGTTCGTTCCGGGACAGTTCACGAGCAGTACTTC.

The chain links TRBV28 to TRBJ2-3, with 8 bases identical to TRBD1. Germline V gene data show CDR1 as MDHEN and CDR2 as SYDVKM. The ends lost 2 bases at V and 7 bases at J; junction bases unmatched: 8. The CDR3 extends over 15 amino acids. The CDR3: CASSLPVQGAYTQYF. The DNA of the CDR3 is TGTGCCAGCAGTTTACCAGTTCAGGGGGCATATACGCAGTATTTT.

This chain uses TRBV2 with TRBJ1-2; a weak D match, TRBD1 (6 bases). Germline CDR1 reads SNHLY; CDR2 reads FYNNEI. Deletions cut 7 bases from V and 6 bases from J, with 9 bases between. This CDR3 comprises 11 residues. CDR3 protein: CASTRQDGYTF. The CDR3 nucleotides read TGTGCCAGCACCCGACAGGATGGCTACACCTTC.

The chain links TRBV25-1 to TRBJ2-5; D gene uncertain. Germline V gives CDR1 MGHDK, CDR2 SYGVNS. V was pared by 3 bases and J by 7 bases, with 15 bases between. This CDR3 comprises 14 residues. The DNA for the CDR3 is TGTGCCAGCAGTGACGAGCGCTGGAAGGGGACCCAGTACTTC. This encodes CASSDERWKGTQYF.

The chain combines TRBV5-1 with TRBJ2-7, with a tentative D call TRBD1 (6 bases). CDR3 size: 15 residues. Germline CDR1 and CDR2: SGHRS and YFSETQ. The V end was cut by 0 bases, the J end by 3 bases, with 13 bases between. The CDR3 DNA sequence: TGCGCCAGCAGCTTGGCGTCGACAGGCAACTACGAGCAGTACTTC. Translation gives CASSLASTGNYEQYF.

The V call is TRBV7-2, the J call TRBJ1-5; no firm D call. This CDR3 region has 13 residues. The V end was cut by 3 bases, the J end by 1 base, with 4 bases between. The V gene's germline CDR1 is SGHTA and CDR2 FQGNSA. CDR3 amino acids: CASSFSSNQPQHF. The CDR3 nucleotides read TGTGCCAGCAGCTTCTCAAGCAATCAGCCCCAGCATTTT.